The following is a T cell receptor beta chain sequence with its context. Antigen: not known. This entry is derived from a study of cytomegalovirus exposure and HLA in healthy donors. A multiplex PCR was run with 60 Vbeta primers and 13 Jbeta primers. Assay: immunoSEQ multiplex PCR; the TCRdb copy retains only in-frame clones and omits some. The sample holds 180,000 or so clones, 75% to 90% seen once. Study-wide points: Further analysis was carried out later, and it showed several of the most significant clusters appearing linked to common viral pathogens. In vitro checks showed that a few CMV-associated chains really do target CMV antigens. CMV serostatus was the only recorded immune exposure for donors.

The CDR3 is 15 amino acids. V was clipped by 10 bases and J by 4 bases, with 22 bases between them. Germline lookup yields CDR1 MNHNS and CDR2 SASEGT. This clonotype originated in a woman aged 50 to 60 in good health and CMV-seropositive. What was sequenced was PBMCs. The chain employs TRBV6-1 and TRBJ1-2; D possibly corresponds to TRBD1 (6 bases). CDR3 bases: TGTGCCACTACCCGGACAGCCTCGACAGTCTATGGCTACACCTTC. The encoded protein is CATTRTASTVYGYTF.